The 17 T cell receptor beta chains given below trace back to one sample, sequenced in a study of beta chain features in type 1 diabetes. Reverse transcription of all isolated RNA meant that expressed TCRB transcripts were sequenced. Data came from immunoSEQ multiplex PCR; TCRdb stores just in-frame clones and leaves some out. Altogether 450,000 to 550,000 clones are present, around 28% being singletons, with the ten largest covering about 0.065%. The sequencing input was naive CD4+ T cells from blood. Receptors were obtained from a man aged 18 to 29 in good health.

This chain uses TRBV29-1 with TRBJ1-4; D unclear. The ends were cut back, 7 bases at V and 5 bases at J, with 20 bases in the middle. The CDR3 has 15 amino acids. Germline assignment: CDR1 SQVTM and CDR2 ANQGSEA. The CDR3, as DNA: TGCAGCGCCACGAACGGGAGTGTGGGAAATGAAAAACTGTTTTTT. Protein: CSATNGSVGNEKLFF.

The sample holds a few counts of this clone. This sequence joins TRBV29-1 and TRBJ2-3; 10 positions agree with TRBD2. The germline CDR1 and CDR2 sequences are SQVTM and ANQGSEA. CDR3 length equals 16 residues. The V gene end was trimmed by 1 base and the J gene end by 5 bases; junction bases not matched to a gene: 9. CDR3 residues: CSVEGSSGRAIDTQYF. The CDR3 DNA is TGCAGCGTTGAAGGGTCGAGCGGGAGGGCCATAGATACGCAGTATTTT.

This clone showed up just a few times. The rearrangement uses TRBV11-2 and TRBJ1-2; D is uncertain. In germline, CDR1 is SGHAT, CDR2 FQNNGV. V was shortened by 3 bases and J by 1 base, with 6 bases between the two germline ends. The CDR3 length is 13 residues. CDR3 sequence (DNA): TGTGCCAGCAGCTTCGATAATAACTATGGCTACACCTTC. This sequence encodes CASSFDNNYGYTF.

This chain joins TRBV5-4 and TRBJ2-7; D is perhaps TRBD1 (6 bases). The CDR3 covers 16 residues. Germline V lookup: CDR1 SGHNT, CDR2 YYREEE (reference sequence). Trimming removed 4 bases from V and 2 bases from J, with 19 bases in between. The CDR3 reads CASSPRGYTDPYEQYF. DNA for the CDR3: TGTGCCAGCAGCCCCAGGGGCTACACTGATCCCTACGAGCAGTACTTC.

This clone was found a few times. V and J are TRBV10-3 and TRBJ2-6; D remains ambiguous. The V end lost 5 bases, the J end lost 0 bases, and 8 bases lay between the germline ends. Germline V lookup: CDR1 ENHRY, CDR2 SYGVKD. The CDR3 has 15 amino acids. The CDR3 protein is CAISPSDSGANVLTF. The CDR3 coding sequence is TGTGCCATCAGTCCATCGGACTCTGGGGCCAACGTCCTGACTTTC.

This rearrangement joins TRBV7-8 to TRBJ2-5; 10 nucleotides match TRBD2. From germline, CDR1 is SGHVS and CDR2 FQNEAQ. The CDR3 spans 19 residues. The junction had 15 bases not matched to a gene; V was cut back by 2 bases and J by 3 bases. The CDR3 protein is CASSLRPRGASGSKETQYF. The CDR3 bases are TGTGCCAGCAGCTTAAGGCCTCGTGGTGCTAGCGGGAGTAAAGAGACCCAGTACTTC.

This clone was seen only once. The chain combines TRBV5-1 with TRBJ2-5; D is perhaps TRBD1 (5 bases). V was cut by 0 bases and J by 5 bases, with 14 bases left in between. There are 15 residues in the CDR3. The germline CDR1 and CDR2 sequences are SGHRS and YFSETQ. In nucleotides, the CDR3 is TGCGCCAGCAGCTTGGTAGGAGTCTCAGGGGAGACCCAGTACTTC. Encoded protein: CASSLVGVSGETQYF.

The chain uses TRBV5-1 and TRBJ2-1; D is unclear. There are 16 residues in the CDR3. Germline CDR1 SGHRS, CDR2 YFSETQ. With 4 bases removed from V and 4 bases from J, the gap between germline ends came to 18 bases. CDR3 bases: TGCGCCAGCAGCGCCGCCGGGCCTACTAATTACAATGAGCAGTTCTTC. Protein: CASSAAGPTNYNEQFF.

This clone was recorded a few times. The J gene is TRBJ1-2, the V gene TRBV28; D possibly corresponds to TRBD1 (6 bases). Trimming took off 1 base at V and 3 bases at J, with 15 bases between the two ends. This CDR3 region has 16 residues. CDR1 and CDR2 from the germline V gene are MDHEN and SYDVKM. CDR3 loop: CASSLSVRGRDYGYTF. CDR3 in DNA: TGTGCCAGCAGTTTATCGGTCAGGGGAAGGGACTATGGCTACACCTTC.

DNA for the CDR3: TGTGCCAGCAGCCCGCCGTGGGGGACCCAGTACTTC. It codes for CASSPPWGTQYF. V is TRBV7-2 and J is TRBJ2-5; D remains unclear. From germline, CDR1 is SGHTA and CDR2 FQGNSA. The CDR3 runs to 12 residues. V lost 5 bases and J 7 bases, leaving 11 bases between the germline ends.

This clone was recorded a few times. The chain employs TRBV12-5 and TRBJ2-5; D is unclear. This CDR3 spans 9 amino acids. CDR1 LGHNT and CDR2 FRNRAP come from the germline V gene. The V end lost 7 bases, the J end lost 7 bases, and 4 bases lay between the germline ends. The CDR3 here is CASVGTQYF. The DNA for the CDR3 is TGTGCTAGTGTGGGGACCCAGTACTTC.

This chain joins TRBV7-2 and TRBJ2-7; 9 nucleotides agree with TRBD2. Unmatched junction bases numbered 12, after V lost 5 bases and J lost 4 bases. The length of the CDR3 is 16 residues. CDR1 is SGHTA, CDR2 FQGNSA, per germline. The CDR3 region is CASSRPPAGGYYEQYF. CDR3 nucleotide sequence: TGTGCCAGCAGCCGCCCTCCGGCGGGAGGGTATTACGAGCAGTACTTC.

The gene calls are TRBV18 and TRBJ2-7; no clear D. The CDR3 loop spans 13 amino acids. V was shortened by 1 base and J by 2 bases, with 6 bases between the two germline ends. Germline V gives CDR1 KGHSH, CDR2 LQKENI. The CDR3 coding sequence is TGTGCCAGCTCACCACAGGCCGCCTACGAGCAGTACTTC. Translated, it gives CASSPQAAYEQYF. Complete variable domain (other parts from reference TRBV18 and TRBJ2-7): NAGVMQNPRHLVRRRGQEARLRCSPMKGHSHVYWYRQLPEEGLKFMVYLQKENIIDESGMPKERFSAEFPKEGPSILRIQQVVRGDSAAYFCASSPQAAYEQYFGPGTRLTVT.

The table lists this clone with a count of one. The chain links TRBV6-1 to TRBJ2-7; D uncertain. Trimming took off 10 bases at V and 5 bases at J, with 24 bases between the two ends. The CDR3 is 15 residues long. In germline, CDR1 is MNHNS, CDR2 SASEGT. The CDR3 protein is CATKPSGNSVHEQYF. The CDR3 region has the DNA TGTGCCACCAAGCCGTCAGGAAACTCCGTCCACGAGCAGTACTTC.

The gene calls are TRBV29-1 and TRBJ2-7, with D hard to call. The CDR3 spans 12 residues. V lost 4 bases, J lost 8 bases, and 15 bases lay in between. Per the germline V gene, CDR1 is SQVTM and CDR2 is ANQGSEA. This CDR3 reads CSVVGPFFQQYF. CDR3 DNA: TGCAGCGTTGTCGGTCCTTTCTTTCAGCAGTACTTC.

This rearrangement joins TRBV6-5 to TRBJ2-7, with TRBD2 matching over 8 bases. Germline V gene data show CDR1 as MNHEY and CDR2 as SVGAGI. The ends lost 6 bases at V and 7 bases at J; junction bases unmatched: 11. This CDR3 has 14 residues. CDR3 sequence: CASRTLSGGGEQYF. CDR3 in DNA: TGTGCCAGCAGGACTCTGTCGGGAGGGGGGGAGCAGTACTTC.

The CDR3 spells CASSRGLAGDNEQFF. The CDR3 DNA follows: TGTGCCAGCAGCAGGGGACTAGCGGGAGACAATGAGCAGTTCTTC. This chain uses TRBV7-3 with TRBJ2-1; 14 bases agree with TRBD2. V lost 5 bases to trimming and J lost 5 bases; unmatched junction nucleotides: 2. The CDR3 totals 15 residues. The V gene's germline CDR1 is SGHTA and CDR2 FQGTGA.